Below are 12 T cell receptor beta chains sequenced from a single sample in a study of T cell responses to AZD1222 COVID-19 vaccine. Here immunoSEQ multiplex PCR was the method, and the copy in TCRdb shows in-frame clones only, minus some. Of some 140,000 clones in the sample, about 87% were seen once. Sample: peripheral blood, taken on day 0 of AZD1222 vaccination. The receptors here all came from an adult in good health.

In nucleotides, the CDR3 is TGTGCCAGCTCCCCCCTGGCGACAGTAGTGAATGAAAAACTGTTTTTT. Its protein product is CASSPLATVVNEKLFF. The chain has TRBV18 and TRBJ1-4; D is perhaps TRBD1 (5 bases). The CDR3 is 16 amino acids. The germline V gene has CDR1 KGHSH and CDR2 LQKENI. V was pared by 6 bases and J by 5 bases, with 19 bases between.

J is TRBJ1-2 and V is TRBV6-5; a possible D gene is TRBD1 (5 bases). The V gene's germline CDR1 is MNHEY and CDR2 SVGAGI. The V and J ends lost 6 bases and 2 bases respectively, with 10 bases between them. The CDR3 sequence is 13 residues long. CDR3 nucleotides: TGTGCCAGCAGCGCGGGACTGAACTATGGCTACACCTTC. Translating gives CASSAGLNYGYTF.

The chain joins TRBV6-5 to TRBJ1-1; 9 nucleotides align to TRBD1. V shed 10 bases and J 3 bases; nucleotides not matched to a gene: 3. The germline gives CDR1 MNHEY, CDR2 SVGAGI. CDR3 length: 12 residues. CDR3 DNA sequence: TGTGCCACTAGGACAGGGGACACTGAAGCTTTCTTT. It is translated as CATRTGDTEAFF.

In its sample, this clone was seen a few times. In nucleotides, the CDR3 is TGTGCCAGCAGCACTATCTACAATGAGCAGTTCTTC. This translates into CASSTIYNEQFF. V usage is TRBV7-9 and J usage is TRBJ2-1; D not certain. Trimming cost V 5 bases and J 3 bases, with 5 bases left between them. CDR3 length: 12 amino acids. The germline CDR1 and CDR2 sequences are SEHNR and FQNEAQ (reference sequence). Looking up the rest from reference TRBV7-9 and TRBJ2-1 gives the full variable domain: DTGVSQNPRHKITKRGQNVTFRCDPISEHNRLYWYRQTLGQGPEFLTYFQNEAQLEKSRLLSDRFSAERPKGSFSTLEIQRTEQGDSAMYLCASSTIYNEQFFGPGTRLTVL.

The chain uses TRBV19 and TRBJ1-5; maybe TRBD1 (5 bases). The length of the CDR3 is 14 residues. Germline lookup yields CDR1 LNHDA and CDR2 SQIVND (reference sequence). V was shortened by 6 bases and J by 5 bases, with 14 bases between the two germline ends. CDR3 nucleotides: TGTGCCAGTAGCACCGTCTGGGGGGATCAGCCCCAGCATTTT. It encodes CASSTVWGDQPQHF. Combining the CDR3 with reference TRBV19 and TRBJ1-5 gives the whole variable domain DGGITQSPKYLFRKEGQNVTLSCEQNLNHDAMYWYRQDPGQGLRLIYYSQIVNDFQKGDIAEGYSVSREKKESFPLTVTSAQKNPTAFYLCASSTVWGDQPQHFGDGTRLSIL.

V and J are TRBV3-1 (or the pseudogene TRBV3-2) and TRBJ1-1, with D unclear. The CDR3 runs to 13 residues. V was cut by 6 bases and J by 3 bases, with 11 bases left in between. CDR1 is LGHDT, CDR2 YNNKEL, per germline (reference sequence). The CDR3 sequence: CASSAGWDTEAFF. The CDR3 DNA sequence: TGTGCCAGCAGTGCCGGGTGGGACACTGAAGCTTTCTTT.

The chain is built from TRBV28 and TRBJ2-7, with 7 bases matching TRBD2. V shed 6 bases and J 0 bases; nucleotides not matched to a gene: 5. The CDR3 is 14 amino acids. CDR1 is MDHEN and CDR2 is SYDVKM in the germline V gene. The CDR3 reads CASSPGGSSYEQYF. In DNA form, the CDR3 reads TGTGCCAGCAGCCCGGGGGGTTCCTCCTACGAGCAGTACTTC.

The J gene is TRBJ2-3, the V gene TRBV12-3 or TRBV12-4, with D maybe TRBD1 (5 bases). With 5 bases removed from V and 9 bases from J, the gap between germline ends came to 12 bases. CDR3 length equals 12 residues. The CDR3 DNA reads as TGTGCCAGCAGTGGGGCACCTTTCACGCAGTATTTT. It codes for CASSGAPFTQYF.

The chain joins TRBV11-2 to TRBJ1-1; no definite D call. The V gene lost 2 bases and the J gene lost 1 base, with 5 bases spanning the gap. From germline, CDR1 is SGHAT and CDR2 FQNNGV. The CDR3 loop spans 13 amino acids. The DNA of the CDR3 is TGTGCCAGCAGCTTATCAGGGAACACTGAAGCTTTCTTT. Its protein product is CASSLSGNTEAFF.

V usage is TRBV5-4 and J usage is TRBJ2-7, with 11 nucleotides matching TRBD2. CDR1 is SGHNT and CDR2 is YYREEE in the germline V gene (reference sequence). The CDR3 spans 14 residues. Germline trimming cut 3 bases from V and 3 bases from J; bases unmatched to any gene: 2. CDR3 in amino acids: CASSSLAGGYEQYF. For the CDR3, the DNA is TGTGCCAGCAGCTCCCTAGCGGGGGGCTACGAGCAGTACTTC.

This chain uses TRBV5-1 with TRBJ2-4; TRBD1 might be the D (7 bases). V was shortened by 1 base and J by 6 bases, with 11 bases between the two germline ends. The CDR3 contains 14 residues. The germline CDR1 and CDR2 sequences are SGHRS and YFSETQ. CDR3 sequence reads: CASSLTGEANIQYF. The CDR3 DNA follows: TGCGCCAGCAGCTTGACAGGGGAGGCAAACATTCAGTACTTC.

V is TRBV5-5 and J is TRBJ2-3; D is uncertain. V lost 4 bases and J lost 2, with 5 bases in between. The CDR3 consists of 12 residues. Germline V gene lookup returns CDR1 SGHKS and CDR2 YYEKEE (reference sequence). The CDR3 spells CASSDHTDTQYF. The CDR3 nucleotides read TGTGCCAGCAGCGATCACACAGATACGCAGTATTTT.